These 17 T cell receptor beta chains originate from one sample sequenced in a study of blood T cell repertoires in COVID-19. Method: immunoSEQ multiplex PCR; TCRdb's copy keeps in-frame clones and lacks some. Of tens of thousands of clones in the sample, about 87% are singletons; the top ten hold approximately 5%. The sample taken for sequencing was peripheral blood. The receptors stem from a human donor in a cohort sampled during active COVID-19.

The chain carries TRBV7-3 and TRBJ2-5; 8 nucleotides line up with TRBD2. Germline-derived CDR1 and CDR2 are SGHTA and FQGTGA. V gave up 2 bases and J gave up 1 base; unmatched junction bases: 6. This CDR3 has 16 amino acids. The CDR3 DNA sequence: TGTGCCAGCAGCTTACAACCGGGAGGGGGCCAAGAGACCCAGTACTTC. This sequence encodes CASSLQPGGGQETQYF. Complete variable domain (other parts from reference TRBV7-3 and TRBJ2-5): GAGVSQTPSNKVTEKGKYVELRCDPISGHTALYWYRQSLGQGPEFLIYFQGTGAADDSGLPNDRFFAVRPEGSVSTLKIQRTERGDSAVYLCASSLQPGGGQETQYFGPGTRLLVL.

The rearrangement joins TRBV6-6 to TRBJ1-5; TRBD1 matches 9 bases. Germline loops: CDR1 MNHNY, CDR2 SVGAGI (reference sequence). Trimming removed 6 bases from V and 1 base from J; junction bases left unmatched: 7. The CDR3 spans 16 residues. Here the CDR3 reads CASSPPGTGSNQPQHF. CDR3 nucleotide sequence: TGTGCCAGCAGCCCTCCGGGGACAGGGAGCAATCAGCCCCAGCATTTT.

Only one count was recorded for this clone. This chain uses TRBV7-9 with TRBJ2-3, with a weak D call TRBD2 (6 bases). Germline assignment: CDR1 SEHNR and CDR2 FQNEAQ (reference sequence). With 1 base removed from V and 2 bases from J, the gap between germline ends came to 10 bases. The CDR3 totals 15 residues. The chain's CDR3 is CASSLVAGTTDTQYF. The CDR3 DNA follows: TGTGCCAGCAGCTTAGTTGCGGGGACCACAGATACGCAGTATTTT. The full variable domain, in which reference TRBV7-9 and TRBJ2-3 provide the parts outside the CDR3, is DTGVSQNPRHKITKRGQNVTFRCDPISEHNRLYWYRQTLGQGPEFLTYFQNEAQLEKSRLLSDRFSAERPKGSFSTLEIQRTEQGDSAMYLCASSLVAGTTDTQYFGPGTRLTVL.

The J gene is TRBJ2-5, the V gene TRBV6-1; TRBD2 agrees at 7 bases. In germline, CDR1 is MNHNS, CDR2 SASEGT. The CDR3 spans 15 residues. V shed 1 base and J 5 bases; nucleotides not matched to a gene: 7. The chain's CDR3 is CASSEDVGRSETQYF. CDR3 DNA: TGTGCCAGCAGTGAAGATGTCGGGAGGAGTGAGACCCAGTACTTC.

The V and J genes are TRBV6-5 and TRBJ2-3; 9 bases are a match to TRBD1. In germline, CDR1 is MNHEY, CDR2 SVGAGI. The CDR3 is 15 amino acids. J was trimmed by 4 bases and V by 7 bases; bases with no gene match: 9. The CDR3, as DNA: TGTGCCAGCAAAACCGGGACAGGGAGGTCAGATACGCAGTATTTT. This gives the protein CASKTGTGRSDTQYF.

The gene calls are TRBV9 and TRBJ2-1, with 8 bases identical to TRBD2. After removal of 3 bases from V and 0 bases from J, the junction contained 5 bases not matched to a gene. The CDR3 spans 16 residues. Germline loops: CDR1 SGDLS, CDR2 YYNGEE. The CDR3 nucleotides are TGTGCCAGCAGCGCGCAACTAGCGGTCTCCTACAATGAGCAGTTCTTC. It specifies CASSAQLAVSYNEQFF.

The rearrangement joins TRBV27 to TRBJ1-1, with a tentative D call TRBD1 (5 bases). Germline assignment: CDR1 MNHEY and CDR2 SMNVEV (reference sequence). V was pared by 5 bases and J by 5 bases, with 12 bases between. The CDR3 consists of 13 residues. The CDR3 DNA reads TGTGCCAGCAGTCCCGCGGGGGGAACTGAAGCTTTCTTT. Residues: CASSPAGGTEAFF.

The chain joins TRBV7-2 to TRBJ2-7; possibly TRBD2 for D (5 bases). V was trimmed by 4 bases and J by 1 base, leaving 17 bases between them. The CDR3 totals 16 residues. Looked up from germline, CDR1 is SGHTA and CDR2 is FQGNSA. The chain's CDR3 is CASSYDRASWSYEQYF. CDR3 coding DNA: TGTGCCAGCAGCTACGATCGGGCTAGCTGGTCCTACGAGCAGTACTTC.

J is TRBJ2-7 and V is TRBV15, with 10 bases matching TRBD2. The CDR3 length is 16 residues. Trimming cost V 0 bases and J 2 bases; bases outside gene matches: 4. Germline assignment: CDR1 LNHNV and CDR2 YYDKDF (reference sequence). The CDR3 sequence is CATSRDRLAGAYEQYF. Here the CDR3 DNA reads TGTGCCACCAGCAGAGATCGTCTAGCGGGGGCCTACGAGCAGTACTTC. Full variable domain (remainder filled in from reference TRBV15 and TRBJ2-7): DAMVIQNPRYQVTQFGKPVTLSCSQTLNHNVMYWYQQKSSQAPKLLFHYYDKDFNNEADTPDNFQSRRPNTSFCFLDIRSPGLGDTAMYLCATSRDRLAGAYEQYFGPGTRLTVT.

With regard to this clone: A read error may produce the germline difference seen at one junction end. V usage is TRBV6-1 and J usage is TRBJ1-4; 7 bases align to TRBD1. The CDR3 is 11 amino acids. In germline, CDR1 is MNHNS, CDR2 SASEGT. The CDR3 reads CASSEYSDRIF. Here the CDR3 DNA reads TGTGCCAGCAGTGAATATTCGGACAGGATTTTT.

This clone was seen more than once but under ten times. V is TRBV20-1 and J is TRBJ2-2; D is uncertain. The V end was cut by 3 bases, the J end by 1 base, with 15 bases between. This CDR3 has 16 amino acids. Germline lookup yields CDR1 DFQATT and CDR2 SNEGSKA (reference sequence). In DNA form, the CDR3 reads TGCAGTGCTAGTAGTTCTATCCCCAAGAACACCGGGGAGCTGTTTTTT. This translates into CSASSSIPKNTGELFF.

The chain couples TRBV6-5 to TRBJ2-7; tentatively, D is TRBD2 (6 bases). The germline gives CDR1 MNHEY, CDR2 SVGAGI. V was trimmed by 4 bases and J by 6 bases, leaving 10 bases between them. CDR3 size: 12 residues. The CDR3 region is CASSLLGGEQYF. The CDR3 DNA reads as TGTGCCAGCAGTTTACTGGGGGGCGAGCAGTACTTC.

V is TRBV5-6 and J is TRBJ2-2; 8 bases are shared with TRBD2. This CDR3 comprises 14 residues. The V and J ends lost 4 bases and 5 bases, in that order; junction bases with no gene match: 4. Germline V CDR1 and CDR2: SGHDT, YYEEEE. The CDR3 loop is CASSRGGRTGELFF. The CDR3 DNA reads TGTGCCAGCAGCCGGGGGGGCAGGACCGGGGAGCTGTTTTTT.

The chain combines TRBV19 with TRBJ2-5, with TRBD2 matching over 14 bases. V trimming: 5 bases; J trimming: 2 bases; junction bases outside the gene matches: 7. CDR3 size: 17 residues. Per germline, CDR1 LNHDA and CDR2 SQIVND (reference sequence). The CDR3 region has the DNA TGTGCCAGTAGTTTTGGGACTAGCGGGAGCTATCAAGAGACCCAGTACTTC. It is translated as CASSFGTSGSYQETQYF. The variable domain in full, completed from reference TRBV19 and TRBJ2-5, reads DGGITQSPKYLFRKEGQNVTLSCEQNLNHDAMYWYRQDPGQGLRLIYYSQIVNDFQKGDIAEGYSVSREKKESFPLTVTSAQKNPTAFYLCASSFGTSGSYQETQYFGPGTRLLVL.

In DNA, the CDR3 is TGTGCCATCAGGACTAGCCGGTCGACCGGGGAGCTGTTTTTT. The encoded protein is CAIRTSRSTGELFF. The V gene is TRBV10-3, the J gene TRBJ2-2; the match to TRBD2 covers 7 bases. Per germline, CDR1 ENHRY and CDR2 SYGVKD. Losses at the gene ends were 6 bases for V and 5 bases for J; bases not matched to a gene: 6. CDR3 length: 14 residues.

This clone was seen only once. The chain couples TRBV28 to TRBJ2-7; 11 nucleotides align to TRBD2. Trimming at V came to 7 bases and at J to 2 bases, leaving 7 bases not matched to a gene. From germline, CDR1 is MDHEN and CDR2 SYDVKM. This CDR3 has 15 residues. CDR3 in amino acids: CASTKPSGRPYEQYF. CDR3 coding DNA: TGTGCCAGCACCAAGCCTAGCGGGAGGCCCTACGAGCAGTACTTC.

This clone was seen more than once but under ten times. This chain uses TRBV3-1 (or the pseudogene TRBV3-2) with TRBJ2-7, with D tentatively TRBD2 (6 bases). Germline V gives CDR1 LGHDT, CDR2 YNNKEL (reference sequence). The CDR3 consists of 12 residues. Trimming took off 4 bases at V and 6 bases at J, with 10 bases between the two ends. The CDR3 spells CASSRGVGEQYF. In DNA, the CDR3 is TGTGCCAGCAGCCGCGGGGTTGGCGAGCAGTACTTC.